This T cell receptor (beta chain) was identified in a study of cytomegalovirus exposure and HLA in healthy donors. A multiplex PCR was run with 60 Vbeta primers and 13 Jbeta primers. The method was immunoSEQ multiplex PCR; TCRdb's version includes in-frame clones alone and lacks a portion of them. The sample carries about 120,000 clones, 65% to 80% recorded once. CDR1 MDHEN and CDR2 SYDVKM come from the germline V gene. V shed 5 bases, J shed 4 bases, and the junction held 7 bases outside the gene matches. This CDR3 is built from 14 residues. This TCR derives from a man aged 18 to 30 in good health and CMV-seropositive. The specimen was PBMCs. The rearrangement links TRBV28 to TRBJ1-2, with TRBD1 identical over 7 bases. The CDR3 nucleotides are TGTGCCAGCAGTCTCTCGGGACAGTCCTATGGCTACACCTTC. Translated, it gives CASSLSGQSYGYTF.